A single sample gave rise to the 20 T cell receptor beta chains below, sequenced in a study of blood T cell repertoires in COVID-19. TCRdb's table, derived via immunoSEQ multiplex PCR, lists solely in-frame clones and lacks some. The sample has approximately 210,000 clones, around 86% seen once. The sequencing input was peripheral blood. The source is a man aged 45-65 years with COVID-19, enrolled during active disease.

The V and J genes are TRBV25-1 and TRBJ2-1; TRBD1 matches 9 bases. From germline, CDR1 is MGHDK and CDR2 SYGVNS. J lost 2 bases, V lost 3 bases, and 5 bases had no gene match. This CDR3 contains 16 residues. CDR3 nucleotides: TGTGCCAGCAGTGATTCGAGGACAGGGGCCTACAATGAGCAGTTCTTC. This sequence encodes CASSDSRTGAYNEQFF.

The genes are TRBV19 and TRBJ2-1; D not certain. V was cut by 8 bases and J by 8 bases, with 13 bases left in between. The CDR3 length is 12 residues. Germline CDR1 is LNHDA and CDR2 is SQIVND (reference sequence). The CDR3: CASCGVPDEQFF. The CDR3 DNA is TGTGCCAGTTGTGGAGTTCCCGATGAGCAGTTCTTC.

This clone was picked up a small number of times. The rearrangement joins TRBV3-1 (or the pseudogene TRBV3-2) to TRBJ1-1; the D gene is possibly TRBD1 (6 bases). Trimming shortened V by 0 bases and J by 1 base, and 12 bases separated the two germline ends. The CDR3 is 16 amino acids. CDR1 and CDR2 (germline): LGHDT, YNNKEL (reference sequence). Here the CDR3 DNA reads TGTGCCAGCAGCCAAGATATTGGGACAACGAACACTGAAGCTTTCTTT. The encoded protein is CASSQDIGTTNTEAFF.

The chain joins TRBV19 to TRBJ2-1, with TRBD1 matching over 8 bases. Germline CDR1 and CDR2: LNHDA and SQIVND (reference sequence). CDR3 length: 13 amino acids. The ends lost 5 bases at V and 9 bases at J; junction bases unmatched: 6. The CDR3 coding sequence is TGTGCCAGTAGTTGGTCAGGGGGCCCTGAGCAGTTCTTC. Translated: CASSWSGGPEQFF.

The chain has TRBV27 and TRBJ2-5, with 7 bases aligning to TRBD1. Germline lookup yields CDR1 MNHEY and CDR2 SMNVEV (reference sequence). The CDR3 runs to 16 residues. V shed 5 bases, J shed 1 base, and the junction held 10 bases outside the gene matches. Here the CDR3 reads CASSPTPRDSQETQYF. The CDR3 coding sequence is TGTGCCAGCAGTCCAACCCCCCGGGACAGCCAAGAGACCCAGTACTTC.

J is TRBJ2-5 and V is TRBV5-1, with 15 bases matching TRBD2. V was clipped by 5 bases and J by 6 bases; unmatched bases: 5. The CDR3 contains 15 residues. Germline V gene sequence: CDR1 SGHRS, CDR2 YFSETQ. DNA of the CDR3: TGCGCCAGCAGTCTGGGACTAGCGGGAGGAAAGACCCAGTACTTC. It yields the protein CASSLGLAGGKTQYF.

The chain joins TRBV19 to TRBJ2-1; a weak D match, TRBD2 (7 bases). Trimming removed 8 bases from V and 5 bases from J, with 22 bases in between. CDR1 LNHDA and CDR2 SQIVND come from the germline V gene (reference sequence). The CDR3 runs 16 residues. The CDR3 bases are TGTGCCAGTGACAACCCTAGGGGGGGTGACAACAATGAGCAGTTCTTC. It yields the protein CASDNPRGGDNNEQFF. The full variable domain, its missing parts supplied by reference TRBV19 and TRBJ2-1, is DGGITQSPKYLFRKEGQNVTLSCEQNLNHDAMYWYRQDPGQGLRLIYYSQIVNDFQKGDIAEGYSVSREKKESFPLTVTSAQKNPTAFYLCASDNPRGGDNNEQFFGPGTRLTVL.

The chain employs TRBV18 and TRBJ2-3; D remains unclear. The V and J ends lost 1 base and 3 bases respectively, with 8 bases between them. CDR1 and CDR2 from the germline V gene are KGHSH and LQKENI. CDR3 length: 14 amino acids. The CDR3 protein is CASSPLRATDTQYF. CDR3 in DNA: TGTGCCAGCTCACCACTGAGAGCTACAGATACGCAGTATTTT.

This chain uses TRBV5-6 with TRBJ2-3, with 9 bases matching TRBD2. Trimming cost V 3 bases and J 6 bases; bases outside gene matches: 8. Germline CDR1 reads SGHDT; CDR2 reads YYEEEE. The CDR3 sequence is 15 residues long. The CDR3 DNA is TGTGCCAGCAGCTCCCAGACTAGCGGAGGCGATACGCAGTATTTT. Residues: CASSSQTSGGDTQYF. The full variable domain, with the rest looked up from reference TRBV5-6 and TRBJ2-3, is DAGVTQSPTHLIKTRGQQVTLRCSPKSGHDTVSWYQQALGQGPQFIFQYYEEEERQRGNFPDRFSGHQFPNYSSELNVNALLLGDSALYLCASSSQTSGGDTQYFGPGTRLTVL.

The chain uses TRBV9 and TRBJ2-3, with D perhaps TRBD2 (7 bases). The germline V and J ends were trimmed by 4 bases and 5 bases, with 20 bases remaining between them. Germline assignment: CDR1 SGDLS and CDR2 YYNGEE. The CDR3 runs to 16 residues. For the CDR3, the DNA is TGTGCCAGCAGCTTCTCTCAGCGGGGAGGGGGAGATACGCAGTATTTT. This encodes CASSFSQRGGGDTQYF. The complete variable domain, with remaining parts taken from reference TRBV9 and TRBJ2-3, reads DSGVTQTPKHLITATGQRVTLRCSPRSGDLSVYWYQQSLDQGLQFLIQYYNGEERAKGNILERFSAQQFPDLHSELNLSSLELGDSALYFCASSFSQRGGGDTQYFGPGTRLTVL.

The chain joins TRBV18 to TRBJ1-1, with D maybe TRBD1 (6 bases). Trimming stripped 7 bases from V and 3 bases from J, with 12 bases between. Germline V gene sequence: CDR1 KGHSH, CDR2 LQKENI. The length of the CDR3 is 13 residues. The CDR3 loop is CASYGGRDTEAFF. DNA of the CDR3: TGTGCCAGCTACGGGGGGCGGGACACTGAAGCTTTCTTT.

The V call is TRBV12-3 or TRBV12-4, the J call TRBJ2-5; the D gene is possibly TRBD1 (5 bases). There are 13 residues in the CDR3. V was clipped by 3 bases and J by 2 bases, with 7 bases between them. The CDR3 spells CASSFRDQETQYF. The CDR3 nucleotides read TGTGCCAGCAGTTTCAGGGATCAAGAGACCCAGTACTTC.

This clone was seen once. V gene TRBV13 combines with J gene TRBJ1-4, with 7 bases identical to TRBD1. This CDR3 has 17 residues. Per the germline V gene, CDR1 is PRHDT and CDR2 is FYEKMQ (reference sequence). Trimming at V came to 4 bases and at J to 0 bases, leaving 8 bases not matched to a gene. The CDR3, as DNA: TGTGCCAGCAGCTCACCGGGACAGAGAGCAACTAATGAAAAACTGTTTTTT. Amino acid sequence: CASSSPGQRATNEKLFF.

This clone was observed once. The chain employs TRBV4-2 and TRBJ2-7; D is unclear. V gave up 2 bases and J gave up 0 bases, with 11 bases separating them. The CDR3 is 15 amino acids. Germline V lookup: CDR1 LGHNA, CDR2 YNFKEQ. The CDR3 DNA reads TGTGCCAGCAGCCAATTCCCGGGTAGCTCCTACGAGCAGTACTTC. Protein: CASSQFPGSSYEQYF.

The chain employs TRBV18 and TRBJ2-1; 10 nucleotides line up with TRBD2. The CDR3 is 16 residues long. Germline loops: CDR1 KGHSH, CDR2 LQKENI. V shed 2 bases and J 2 bases; nucleotides not matched to a gene: 3. DNA for the CDR3: TGTGCCAGCTCACCAGAAACTAGCGGGACCTACAATGAGCAGTTCTTC. This gives the protein CASSPETSGTYNEQFF.

The chain combines TRBV3-1 (or the pseudogene TRBV3-2) with TRBJ2-2; TRBD1 agrees at 7 bases. Trimming at V came to 1 base and at J to 3 bases, leaving 11 bases not matched to a gene. The CDR3 is made up of 18 amino acids. Germline CDR1 LGHDT, CDR2 YNNKEL (reference sequence). CDR3 in DNA: TGTGCCAGCAGCCAAGGGCCCGGGACAGCAGCCTACACCGGGGAGCTGTTTTTT. Translation gives CASSQGPGTAAYTGELFF.

The genes are TRBV12-3 or TRBV12-4 and TRBJ2-7, with D perhaps TRBD1 (6 bases). V lost 2 bases and J lost 7, with 12 bases in between. The CDR3 has 13 amino acids. This CDR3 is CASSLKGVSEQYF. CDR3 DNA sequence: TGTGCCAGCAGTTTAAAGGGGGTGTCGGAGCAGTACTTC.

The chain recombines TRBV10-3 with TRBJ2-3, with 9 bases aligning to TRBD1. Per the germline V gene, CDR1 is ENHRY and CDR2 is SYGVKD. The CDR3 spans 15 residues. J gave up 8 bases and V 4 bases, and 10 bases lay outside the gene matches. The CDR3 is CAISGGDRDVGTQYF. CDR3 sequence (DNA): TGTGCCATCAGTGGGGGGGACAGGGACGTGGGTACGCAGTATTTT.

The genes are TRBV24-1 and TRBJ2-1, with 9 nucleotides matching TRBD1. The CDR3 sequence is 18 residues long. Trimming at V came to 10 bases and at J to 3 bases, leaving 18 bases not matched to a gene. Germline V lookup: CDR1 KGHDR, CDR2 SFDVKD. In nucleotides, the CDR3 is TGTGCCACAAACAGGGGGCAAGCCACCTTTCCGAACTACAATGAGCAGTTCTTC. It encodes CATNRGQATFPNYNEQFF.

This chain joins TRBV9 and TRBJ2-1; TRBD1 matches 10 bases. With V trimmed by 4 bases and J by 13 bases, 14 bases remained unmatched. Germline CDR1 reads SGDLS; CDR2 reads YYNGEE. The length of the CDR3 is 15 residues. CDR3 sequence: CASSPRTGGVDVQFF. The DNA for the CDR3 is TGTGCCAGCAGCCCGCGGACAGGGGGAGTCGACGTTCAGTTCTTC. The full variable domain, rest sourced from reference TRBV9 and TRBJ2-1, is DSGVTQTPKHLITATGQRVTLRCSPRSGDLSVYWYQQSLDQGLQFLIQYYNGEERAKGNILERFSAQQFPDLHSELNLSSLELGDSALYFCASSPRTGGVDVQFFGPGTRLTVL.